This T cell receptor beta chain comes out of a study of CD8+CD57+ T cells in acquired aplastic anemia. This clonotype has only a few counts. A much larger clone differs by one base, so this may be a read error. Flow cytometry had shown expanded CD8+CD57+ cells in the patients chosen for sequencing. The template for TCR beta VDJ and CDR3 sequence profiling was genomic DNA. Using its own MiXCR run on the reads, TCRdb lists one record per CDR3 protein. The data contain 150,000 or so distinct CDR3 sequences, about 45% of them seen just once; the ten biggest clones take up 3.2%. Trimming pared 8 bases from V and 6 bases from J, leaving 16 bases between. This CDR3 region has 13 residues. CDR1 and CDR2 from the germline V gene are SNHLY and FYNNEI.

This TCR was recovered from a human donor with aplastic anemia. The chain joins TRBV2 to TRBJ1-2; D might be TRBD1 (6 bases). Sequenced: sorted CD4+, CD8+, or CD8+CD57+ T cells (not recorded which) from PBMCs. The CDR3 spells CASHRGAGDGYTF. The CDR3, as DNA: TGTGCCAGCCACCGGGGGGCGGGAGATGGCTACACCTTC.